This T cell receptor beta chain was found in a study of blood T cell repertoires in COVID-19. Study overall: The United States, Italy and Spain were the sources of the acute and convalescent COVID-19 samples. From T cells, B-cell-depleted T cells, or PBMCs came the material, which was cDNA or gDNA.

Trimming removed 4 bases at V and 7 bases at J, with 8 bases between. The germline V gene has CDR1 SGHRS and CDR2 YFSETQ. There are 11 residues in the CDR3. Original processing methods: Counts of nucleated cells, estimated from reference gene primer amplification, were obtained. Profiling relied on immunoSEQ multiplex PCR, and the TCRdb table lists in-frame clones only, not all of them. V, J and clone size reflect that table, while D and trimming were determined from the DNA. This table holds around 170,000 clones, 88% found once. This sequence joins TRBV5-1 and TRBJ2-5, with TRBD2 as a possible D gene (6 bases). The sequence was collected from a man aged 55 to 70 with acute or convalescent COVID-19. Input material: peripheral blood. CDR3 sequence: CASSPGGTQYF. CDR3 sequence (DNA): TGCGCCAGCAGCCCCGGGGGGACCCAGTACTTC.